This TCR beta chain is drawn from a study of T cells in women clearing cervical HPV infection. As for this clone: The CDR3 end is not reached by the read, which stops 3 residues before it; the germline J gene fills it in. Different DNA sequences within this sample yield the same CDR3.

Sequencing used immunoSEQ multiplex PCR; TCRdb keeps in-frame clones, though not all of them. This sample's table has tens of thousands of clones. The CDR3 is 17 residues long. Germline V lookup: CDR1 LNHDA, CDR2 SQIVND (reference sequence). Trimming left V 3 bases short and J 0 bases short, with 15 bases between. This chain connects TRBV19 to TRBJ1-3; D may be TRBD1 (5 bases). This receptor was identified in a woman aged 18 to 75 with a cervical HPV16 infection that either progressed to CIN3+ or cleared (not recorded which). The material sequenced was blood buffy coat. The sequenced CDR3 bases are TGTGCCAGTAGTATTTTCGGGGGGGACGTCTCTGGAAACACC. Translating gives CASSIFGGDVSGNT. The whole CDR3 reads CASSIFGGDVSGNTIYF. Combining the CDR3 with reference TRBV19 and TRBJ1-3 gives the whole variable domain DGGITQSPKYLFRKEGQNVTLSCEQNLNHDAMYWYRQDPGQGLRLIYYSQIVNDFQKGDIAEGYSVSREKKESFPLTVTSAQKNPTAFYLCASSIFGGDVSGNTIYFGEGSWLTVV.